This T cell receptor beta chain was documented in a study of blood T cell repertoires in COVID-19. Generated by immunoSEQ multiplex PCR, the TCRdb table keeps only in-frame clones and is missing some. The profile shows roughly 100,000 clones, roughly nine tenths of them singletons. The germline CDR1 and CDR2 sequences are SGHTA and FQGNSA. Trimming pared 1 base from V and 6 bases from J, leaving 16 bases between. This CDR3 comprises 15 residues. The TCR originated in a human donor in a cohort sampled during active COVID-19. The specimen sequenced was peripheral blood. The chain has TRBV7-2 and TRBJ2-7, with no clear D. The DNA for the CDR3 is TGTGCCAGCAGCTTAGTTCCCCACAACCCCCGCGAGCAGTACTTC. It encodes CASSLVPHNPREQYF. Combining the CDR3 with reference TRBV7-2 and TRBJ2-7 gives the whole variable domain GAGVSQSPSNKVTEKGKDVELRCDPISGHTALYWYRQSLGQGLEFLIYFQGNSAPDKSGLPSDRFSAERTGGSVSTLTIQRTQQEDSAVYLCASSLVPHNPREQYFGPGTRLTVT.